This paragraph covers one T cell receptor beta chain sequence. Its specificity is unknown. The germline CDR1 and CDR2 sequences are SEHNR and FQNEAQ (reference sequence). Losses at the gene ends were 5 bases for V and 7 bases for J; bases not matched to a gene: 12. This CDR3 comprises 16 residues. The data originate from a study of blood T cells in healthy people across ages. Then a second PCR, running roughly 7 to 11 cycles, was carried out with a sample-barcoded 5' primer and a J-beta primer mix. Per-sample output comprised a minimum of 2.5 million paired-end reads containing CDR3. Each CDR3 protein is one row after TCRdb ran MiXCR on the 5' RACE reads. Of about 540,000 distinct CDR3 sequences in the sample, 24% were seen once. Study-wide points: While age rose, TCR beta diversity per million T cells dropped in a roughly linear way.

This sample was shared with a second study, whose subject was T cells of mothers and their children. That study adds: From each mother came over 8 million TCR beta CDR3 reads, and from each child came approximately 2.8 million.

The chain couples TRBV7-9 to TRBJ2-1, with TRBD2 matching over 9 bases. The material sequenced was blood. The receptor was isolated from a boy between 10 and 17 years old in good health. This CDR3 is CASSRTSGWTGNEQFF. The CDR3, as DNA: TGTGCCAGCAGCCGTACTAGCGGGTGGACAGGTAATGAGCAGTTCTTC.